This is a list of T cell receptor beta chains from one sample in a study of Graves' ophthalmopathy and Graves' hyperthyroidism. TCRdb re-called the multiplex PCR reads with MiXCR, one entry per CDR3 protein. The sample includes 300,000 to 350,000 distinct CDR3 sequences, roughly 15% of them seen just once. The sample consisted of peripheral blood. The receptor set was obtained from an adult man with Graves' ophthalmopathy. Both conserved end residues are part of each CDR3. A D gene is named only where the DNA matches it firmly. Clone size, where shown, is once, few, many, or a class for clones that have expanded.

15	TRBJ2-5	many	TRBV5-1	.	TGCGCCAGCGTGCGGGGCGGAAACCCCCAAGAGACCCAGTACTTC	CASVRGGNPQETQYF
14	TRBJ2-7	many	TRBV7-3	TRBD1	TGTGCCAGCAGCCCAACCGGGACAGCCTACGAGCAGTACTTC	CASSPTGTAYEQYF
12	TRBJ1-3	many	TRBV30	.	TGTGCCTGGACGATCTCTGGAAACACCATATATTTT	CAWTISGNTIYF
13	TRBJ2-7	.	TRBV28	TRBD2	TGTGCCAGCAGTACTAGCGGGAGCGGTGAGCAGTACTTC	CASSTSGSGEQYF
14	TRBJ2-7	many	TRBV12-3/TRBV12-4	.	TGTGCCAGCAGTCCCTCCCGACTGACCTACGAGCAGTACTTC	CASSPSRLTYEQYF
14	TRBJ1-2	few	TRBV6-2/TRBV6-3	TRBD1	TGTGCCAGCAGTTACCCAACAGGGGCGAGTGGCTACACCTTC	CASSYPTGASGYTF
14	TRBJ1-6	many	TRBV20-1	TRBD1	TGCAGTGCTAGGAACAGGGGCGGGAATTCACCCCTCCACTTT	CSARNRGGNSPLHF
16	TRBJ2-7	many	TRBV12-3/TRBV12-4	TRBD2	TGTGCCAGCAGTCCGCCCCCGGCTAGCGGGAGTTACGAGCAGTACTTC	CASSPPPASGSYEQYF
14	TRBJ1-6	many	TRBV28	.	TGTGCCAGCAGCCAGACAAGCTATAATTCACCCCTCCACTTT	CASSQTSYNSPLHF
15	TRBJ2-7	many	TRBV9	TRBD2	TGTGCCAGCAGCTCGGGACTAGCGGGTACCTACGAGCAGTACTTC	CASSSGLAGTYEQYF
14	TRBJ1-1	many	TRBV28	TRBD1	TGTGCCAGCCACACTACAGGGGGCGACACTGAAGCTTTCTTT	CASHTTGGDTEAFF
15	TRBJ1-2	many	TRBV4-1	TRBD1	TGCGCCAGCAGCCAAGTAGGGACAGATAACTATGGCTACACCTTC	CASSQVGTDNYGYTF
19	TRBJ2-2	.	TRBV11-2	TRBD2	TGTGCCAGCAGCATACGGACTAGCGGGAGGGCCGCATTGACCGGGGAGCTGTTTTTT	CASSIRTSGRAALTGELFF
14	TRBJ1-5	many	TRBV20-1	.	TGCAGTGCTAGAGGTGGGGGGGCGGAGGGGCCCCAGCATTTT	CSARGGGAEGPQHF
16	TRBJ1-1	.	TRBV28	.	TGTGCCAGCAGTTTTTCGTACAGGGATCGGAACACTGAAGCTTTCTTT	CASSFSYRDRNTEAFF
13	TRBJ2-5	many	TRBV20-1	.	TGCAGTGCTCCGGGCGACGGCAGCGAGACCCAGTACTTC	CSAPGDGSETQYF
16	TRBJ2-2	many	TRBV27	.	TGTGCCAGCAGTCAGAGTTGGGGGCCGGACACCGGGGAGCTGTTTTTT	CASSQSWGPDTGELFF
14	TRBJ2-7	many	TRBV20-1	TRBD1	TGCAGTGCTCTAAATGGACAGGGGTCAGGGGAGCAGTACTTC	CSALNGQGSGEQYF
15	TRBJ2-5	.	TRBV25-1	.	TGTGCCAGCAGTGAATTATTAGCCCCCCAAGAGACCCAGTACTTC	CASSELLAPQETQYF
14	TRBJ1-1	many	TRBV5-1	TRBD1	TGCGCCAGCAGCTGGGACAGGAGGAACACTGAAGCTTTCTTT	CASSWDRRNTEAFF
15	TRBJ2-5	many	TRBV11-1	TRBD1	TGTGCCAGCAGCGACCGACAGGGGGTACAAGAGACCCAGTACTTC	CASSDRQGVQETQYF
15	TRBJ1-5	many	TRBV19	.	TGTGCCACCTCGACGACCCCCTATAGCAATCAGCCCCAGCATTTT	CATSTTPYSNQPQHF
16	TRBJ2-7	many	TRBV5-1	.	TGCGCCAGCAGCCCCGGAATGGGCAAAGGGCTTGGCGAGCAGTACTTC	CASSPGMGKGLGEQYF
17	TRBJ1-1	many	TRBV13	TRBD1	TGTGCCAGCAGCTTAGGCGGGGGACAGGGGATGAACACTGAAGCTTTCTTT	CASSLGGGQGMNTEAFF
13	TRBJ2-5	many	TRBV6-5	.	TGTGCCTCCGACTGGACTGGAGAGGGGACCCAGTACTTC	CASDWTGEGTQYF
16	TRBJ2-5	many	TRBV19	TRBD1	TGTGCCAGTAGTATAGGGGGACAGGGGCAGAGAGAGACCCAGTACTTC	CASSIGGQGQRETQYF
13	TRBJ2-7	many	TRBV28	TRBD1	TGTGCCAGCAGTTTAGGGACAGGGATCGAGCAGTACTTC	CASSLGTGIEQYF
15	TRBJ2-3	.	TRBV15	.	TGTGCCACCAGCAGACCAGGAGGTACGACAGATACGCAGTATTTT	CATSRPGGTTDTQYF
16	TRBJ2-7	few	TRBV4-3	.	TGCGCCAGCAGCCAAGACAGGTTCATAAACTCCTACGAGCAGTACTTC	CASSQDRFINSYEQYF
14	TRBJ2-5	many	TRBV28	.	TGTGCCAGCAGTTATCGCGGGACAGAAGAGACCCAGTACTTC	CASSYRGTEETQYF
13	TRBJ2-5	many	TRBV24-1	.	TGTGCCACCAGTGATTCAGGGGACGAGACCCAGTACTTC	CATSDSGDETQYF
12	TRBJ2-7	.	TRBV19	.	TGTGCCAGCGCAGACAGGTCCTACGAGCAGTACTTC	CASADRSYEQYF
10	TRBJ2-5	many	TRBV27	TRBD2	TGTGCCAGCGGGAGGGAGCCTCTGTACTTC	CASGREPLYF
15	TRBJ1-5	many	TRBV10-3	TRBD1	TGTGCCATCAGTCGGACAGGAGAGATTAATCAGCCCCAGCATTTT	CAISRTGEINQPQHF
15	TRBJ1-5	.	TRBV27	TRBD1	TGTGCCAGCAGTTTTCGAGACAGGGCATATCAGCCCCAGCATTTT	CASSFRDRAYQPQHF
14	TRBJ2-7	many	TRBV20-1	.	TGCAGTGCTAGAGAACAACTAAACTCCTACGAGCAGTACTTC	CSAREQLNSYEQYF
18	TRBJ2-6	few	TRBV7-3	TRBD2	TGTGCCAGCAGCCCACCGGTCGGGGGGGTTTCTGGGGCCAACGTCCTGACTTTC	CASSPPVGGVSGANVLTF
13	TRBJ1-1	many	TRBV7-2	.	TGTGCCAGCAGCGTGGACAGGAACACTGAAGCTTTCTTT	CASSVDRNTEAFF
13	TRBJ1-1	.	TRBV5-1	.	TGCGCCACTAGACTGAGCATGAACACTGAAGCTTTCTTT	CATRLSMNTEAFF
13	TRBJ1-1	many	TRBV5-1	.	TGCGCCAGCAGCAAGGACACGAACACTGAAGCTTTCTTT	CASSKDTNTEAFF
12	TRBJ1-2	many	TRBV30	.	TGTGCCTGGAGTGTACTTCGGGATGACTACACCTTC	CAWSVLRDDYTF
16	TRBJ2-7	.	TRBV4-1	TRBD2	TGCGCCAGCAGCCAAGATGCGGCTAGCGGGCTGTACGAGCAGTACTTC	CASSQDAASGLYEQYF
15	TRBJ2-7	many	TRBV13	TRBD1	TGTGCCACCATCAGGACAGGCTCCGCGACCTACGAGCAGTACTTC	CATIRTGSATYEQYF
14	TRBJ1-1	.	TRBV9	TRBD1	TGTGCCAGCAGCGGGATACAGGGGAACACTGAAGCTTACTTT	CASSGIQGNTEAYF
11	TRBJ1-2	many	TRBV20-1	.	TGCAGTGGGGACATGGGCGAGGGCTACACCTTC	CSGDMGEGYTF
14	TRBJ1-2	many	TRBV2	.	TGTGCCAGCAGGCAAGAACAGAGTAACTATGGCTACACCTTC	CASRQEQSNYGYTF
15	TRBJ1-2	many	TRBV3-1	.	TGTGCCAGCAGCCAAACCGCGGGGGGGGCCTATGGCTACACCTTC	CASSQTAGGAYGYTF
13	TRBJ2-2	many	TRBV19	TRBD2	TGTGCCAGTAGTACCGGGGGGTCCGGGGAGCTGTTTTTT	CASSTGGSGELFF
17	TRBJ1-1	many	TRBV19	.	TGTGCCAGTAGTATAGCGGGTATGTTGGAGGGTGTCACTGAAGCTTTCTTT	CASSIAGMLEGVTEAFF
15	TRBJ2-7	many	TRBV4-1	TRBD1	TGCGCCAGCAGCCAAGAACCGGGACAGAGTTACGAGCAGTACTTC	CASSQEPGQSYEQYF
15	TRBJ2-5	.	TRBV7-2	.	TGTGCCAGCAGCTTAGGTTCTTCCATTGGGGCGGAACAGTACTTC	CASSLGSSIGAEQYF